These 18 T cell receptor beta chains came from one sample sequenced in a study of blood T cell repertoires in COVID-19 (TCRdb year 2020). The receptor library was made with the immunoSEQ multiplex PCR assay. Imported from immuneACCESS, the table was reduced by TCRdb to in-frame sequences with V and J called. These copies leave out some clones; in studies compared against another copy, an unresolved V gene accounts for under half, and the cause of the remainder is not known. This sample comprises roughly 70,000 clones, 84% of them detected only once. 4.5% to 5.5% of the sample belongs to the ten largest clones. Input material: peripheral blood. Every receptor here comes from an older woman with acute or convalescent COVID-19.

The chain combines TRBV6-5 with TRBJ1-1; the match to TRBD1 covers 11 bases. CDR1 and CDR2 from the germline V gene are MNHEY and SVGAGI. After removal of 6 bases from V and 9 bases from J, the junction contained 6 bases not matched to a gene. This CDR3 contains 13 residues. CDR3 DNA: TGTGCCAGCAGGGACGGACAGGGGGCTCAAGCTTTCTTT. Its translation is CASRDGQGAQAFF.

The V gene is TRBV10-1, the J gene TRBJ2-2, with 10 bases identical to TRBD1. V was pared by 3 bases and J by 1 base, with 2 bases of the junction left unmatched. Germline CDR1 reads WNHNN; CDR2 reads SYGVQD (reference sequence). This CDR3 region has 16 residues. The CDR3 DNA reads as TGCGCCAGCAGTGAAAGGACAGGGGGGAACACCGGGGAGCTGTTTTTT. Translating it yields CASSERTGGNTGELFF.

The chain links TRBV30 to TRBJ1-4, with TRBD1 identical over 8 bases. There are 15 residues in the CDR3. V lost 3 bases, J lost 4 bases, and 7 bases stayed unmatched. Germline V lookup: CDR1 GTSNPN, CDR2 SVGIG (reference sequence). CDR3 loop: CAWSVRTGSNEKLFF. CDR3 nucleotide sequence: TGTGCCTGGAGCGTAAGGACAGGGAGTAATGAAAAACTGTTTTTT.

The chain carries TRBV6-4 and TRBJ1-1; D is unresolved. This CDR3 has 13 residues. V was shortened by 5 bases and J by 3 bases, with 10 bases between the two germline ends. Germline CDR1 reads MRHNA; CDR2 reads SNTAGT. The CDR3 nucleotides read TGTGCCAGCAGTATGACGGGGTACACTGAAGCTTTCTTT. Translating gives CASSMTGYTEAFF.

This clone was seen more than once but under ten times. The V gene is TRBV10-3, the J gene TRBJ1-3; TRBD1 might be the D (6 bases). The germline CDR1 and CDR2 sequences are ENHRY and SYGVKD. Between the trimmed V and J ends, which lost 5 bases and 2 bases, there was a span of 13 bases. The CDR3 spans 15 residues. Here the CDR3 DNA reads TGTGCCATCAGTTTCCAGGGGCTGGCTGGAAACACCATATATTTT. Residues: CAISFQGLAGNTIYF.

The CDR3 loop is CASRAAGTEAFF. DNA of the CDR3: TGTGCCAGCAGAGCAGCGGGCACTGAAGCTTTCTTT. The chain uses TRBV7-3 and TRBJ1-1, with no clear D. CDR1 SGHTA and CDR2 FQGTGA come from the germline V gene. Between the trimmed V and J ends, which lost 6 bases and 4 bases, there was a span of 9 bases. This CDR3 has 12 amino acids.

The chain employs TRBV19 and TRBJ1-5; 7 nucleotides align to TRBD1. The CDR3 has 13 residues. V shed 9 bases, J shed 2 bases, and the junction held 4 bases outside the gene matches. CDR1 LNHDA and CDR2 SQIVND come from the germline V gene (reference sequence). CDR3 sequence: CASRDRGNQPQHF. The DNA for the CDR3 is TGTGCCAGCAGAGACAGGGGCAATCAGCCCCAGCATTTT.

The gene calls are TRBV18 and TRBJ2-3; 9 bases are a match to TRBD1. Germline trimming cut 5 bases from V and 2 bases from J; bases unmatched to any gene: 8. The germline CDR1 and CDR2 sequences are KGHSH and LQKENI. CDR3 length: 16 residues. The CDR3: CASSSMDRGATDTQYF. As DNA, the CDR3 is TGTGCCAGCTCATCCATGGACAGGGGAGCCACAGATACGCAGTATTTT. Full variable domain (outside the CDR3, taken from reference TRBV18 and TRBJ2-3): NAGVMQNPRHLVRRRGQEARLRCSPMKGHSHVYWYRQLPEEGLKFMVYLQKENIIDESGMPKERFSAEFPKEGPSILRIQQVVRGDSAAYFCASSSMDRGATDTQYFGPGTRLTVL.

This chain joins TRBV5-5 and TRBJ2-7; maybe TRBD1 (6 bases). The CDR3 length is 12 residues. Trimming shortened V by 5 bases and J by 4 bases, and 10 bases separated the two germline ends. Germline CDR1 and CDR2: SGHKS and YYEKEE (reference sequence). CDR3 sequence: CASRGAPYEQYF. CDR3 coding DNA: TGTGCCAGCAGGGGGGCCCCTTACGAGCAGTACTTC.

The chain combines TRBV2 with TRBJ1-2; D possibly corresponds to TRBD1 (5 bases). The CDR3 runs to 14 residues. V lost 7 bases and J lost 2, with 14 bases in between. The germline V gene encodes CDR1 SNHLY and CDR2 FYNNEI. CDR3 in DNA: TGTGCCAGCATAAGGGGAGGGTCGAACTATGGCTACACCTTC. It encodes CASIRGGSNYGYTF. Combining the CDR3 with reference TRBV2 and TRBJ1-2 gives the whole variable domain EPEVTQTPSHQVTQMGQEVILRCVPISNHLYFYWYRQILGQKVEFLVSFYNNEISEKSEIFDDQFSVERPDGSNFTLKIRSTKLEDSAMYFCASIRGGSNYGYTFGSGTRLTVV.

Written as DNA, the CDR3 is TGTGCCAGCAGCTCGGACAGGGGGCAGCAGGAGACCCAGTACTTC. Translated, it gives CASSSDRGQQETQYF. This chain links TRBV7-3 with TRBJ2-5; 11 nucleotides agree with TRBD1. The V and J ends lost 4 bases and 5 bases, in that order; junction bases with no gene match: 6. The CDR3 sequence is 15 residues long. Looked up from germline, CDR1 is SGHTA and CDR2 is FQGTGA.

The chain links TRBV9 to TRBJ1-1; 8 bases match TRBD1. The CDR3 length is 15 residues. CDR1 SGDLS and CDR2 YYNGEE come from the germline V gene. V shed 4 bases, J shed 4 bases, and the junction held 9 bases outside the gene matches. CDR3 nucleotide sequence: TGTGCCAGCAGCCCCCAGACAGGGGCGATCACTGAAGCTTTCTTT. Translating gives CASSPQTGAITEAFF.

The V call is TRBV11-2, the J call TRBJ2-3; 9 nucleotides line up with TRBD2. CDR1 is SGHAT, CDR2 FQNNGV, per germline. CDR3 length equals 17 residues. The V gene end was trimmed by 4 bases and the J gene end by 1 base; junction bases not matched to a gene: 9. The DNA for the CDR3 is TGTGCCAGCAGCTCTAGTGGCGGGGGGGCTGGCACAGATACGCAGTATTTT. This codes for CASSSSGGGAGTDTQYF.

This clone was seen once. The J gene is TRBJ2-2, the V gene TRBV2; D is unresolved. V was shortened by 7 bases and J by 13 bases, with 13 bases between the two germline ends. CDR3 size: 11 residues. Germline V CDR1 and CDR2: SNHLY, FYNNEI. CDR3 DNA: TGTGCCAGCAAACATGAGGTTGGGCTGTTTTTT. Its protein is CASKHEVGLFF.

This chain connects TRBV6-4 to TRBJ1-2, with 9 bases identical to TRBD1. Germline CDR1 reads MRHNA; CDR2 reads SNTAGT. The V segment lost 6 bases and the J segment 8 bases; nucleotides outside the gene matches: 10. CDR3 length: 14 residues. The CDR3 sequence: CASSPGTGKYGYTF. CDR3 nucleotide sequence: TGTGCCAGCAGCCCCGGGACAGGGAAGTACGGCTACACCTTC.

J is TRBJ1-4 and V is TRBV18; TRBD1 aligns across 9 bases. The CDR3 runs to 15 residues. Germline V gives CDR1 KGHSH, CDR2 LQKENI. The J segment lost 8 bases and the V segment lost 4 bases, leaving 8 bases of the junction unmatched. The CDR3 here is CASSLQGAYGEKLFF. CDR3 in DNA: TGTGCCAGCTCACTACAGGGGGCTTACGGCGAAAAACTGTTTTTT. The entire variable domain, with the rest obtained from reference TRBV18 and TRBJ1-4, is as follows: NAGVMQNPRHLVRRRGQEARLRCSPMKGHSHVYWYRQLPEEGLKFMVYLQKENIIDESGMPKERFSAEFPKEGPSILRIQQVVRGDSAAYFCASSLQGAYGEKLFFGSGTQLSVL.

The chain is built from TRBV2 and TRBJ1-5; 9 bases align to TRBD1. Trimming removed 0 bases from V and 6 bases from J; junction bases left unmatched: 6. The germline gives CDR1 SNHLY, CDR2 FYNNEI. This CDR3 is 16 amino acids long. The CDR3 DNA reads TGTGCCAGCAGTGAAGCCGCGGGGACAGGGAGTCAGCCCCAGCATTTT. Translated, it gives CASSEAAGTGSQPQHF.

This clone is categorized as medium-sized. The CDR3 loop is CASSDRVGGTEAFF. DNA for the CDR3: TGTGCCAGCAGCGACAGGGTCGGGGGCACTGAAGCTTTCTTT. The chain combines TRBV6-6 with TRBJ1-1; the match to TRBD1 covers 7 bases. The CDR3 is made up of 14 amino acids. Trimming at V came to 6 bases and at J to 4 bases, leaving 8 bases not matched to a gene. Germline CDR1 is MNHNY and CDR2 is SVGAGI (reference sequence).